This TCR beta chain was captured in a study of T cell responses to AZD1222 COVID-19 vaccine. Whole-study findings and limits: CD4 TCRs covered the whole spike, strongest at regions 160-218 and 743-854. Females made up more of the donors, who were largely white British, and clonal diversity may have come out too low. Repertoires were sampled only after the peak T cell response.

TCRdb's table, derived via immunoSEQ multiplex PCR, lists solely in-frame clones and lacks some. The sample yields 150,000 or so clones, roughly 90% seen once. CDR1 and CDR2 (germline): SGHRS, YFSETQ. The ends were cut back, 0 bases at V and 2 bases at J, with 20 bases in the middle. This CDR3 comprises 18 residues. Regarding this clone: Its target is not known.

Sequenced here: peripheral blood, sampled on day 0 of AZD1222 vaccination. This rearrangement joins TRBV5-1 to TRBJ1-1; no firm D call. The sequence derives from an adult in good health. The CDR3: CASSLEILTYRGNTEAFF. CDR3 nucleotide sequence: TGCGCCAGCAGCTTGGAGATTCTTACCTACAGAGGAAACACTGAAGCTTTCTTT.